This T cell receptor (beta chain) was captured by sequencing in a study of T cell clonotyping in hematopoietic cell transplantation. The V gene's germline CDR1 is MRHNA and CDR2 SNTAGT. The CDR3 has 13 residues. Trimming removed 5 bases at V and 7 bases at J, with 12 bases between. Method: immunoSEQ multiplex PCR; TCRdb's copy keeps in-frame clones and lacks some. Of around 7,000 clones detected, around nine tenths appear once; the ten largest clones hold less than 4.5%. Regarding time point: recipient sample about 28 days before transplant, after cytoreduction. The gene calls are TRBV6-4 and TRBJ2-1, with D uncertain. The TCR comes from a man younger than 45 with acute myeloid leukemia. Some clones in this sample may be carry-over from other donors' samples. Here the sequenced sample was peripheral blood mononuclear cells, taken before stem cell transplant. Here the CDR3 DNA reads TGTGCCAGCAGTTCCCCAGGCCCGAATGAGCAGTTCTTC. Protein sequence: CASSSPGPNEQFF.